The 10 T cell receptor beta chains below were found in one sample sequenced in a study of T cell responses to AZD1222 COVID-19 vaccine. Here immunoSEQ multiplex PCR was the method, and the copy in TCRdb shows in-frame clones only, minus some. The sample records 150,000 or so clones, approximately 88% being singletons. The input for sequencing was peripheral blood, taken on day 0 of AZD1222 vaccination. The receptors stem from an adult in good health.

The chain links TRBV28 to TRBJ2-7; TRBD2 matches 12 bases. This CDR3 region has 16 residues. Germline trimming cut 5 bases from V and 2 bases from J; bases unmatched to any gene: 7. CDR1 is MDHEN, CDR2 SYDVKM, per germline. This chain's CDR3 is CASSLSLAGGTYEQYF. In nucleotides, the CDR3 is TGTGCCAGCAGTCTATCACTAGCGGGAGGTACCTACGAGCAGTACTTC. The entire variable domain, with the rest obtained from reference TRBV28 and TRBJ2-7, is as follows: DVKVTQSSRYLVKRTGEKVFLECVQDMDHENMFWYRQDPGLGLRLIYFSYDVKMKEKGDIPEGYSVSREKKERFSLILESASTNQTSMYLCASSLSLAGGTYEQYFGPGTRLTVT.

The rearrangement uses TRBV15 and TRBJ1-5; weak D call: TRBD1 (5 bases). The V end lost 0 bases, the J end lost 6 bases, and 12 bases lay between the germline ends. The CDR3 length is 15 residues. The germline V gene encodes CDR1 LNHNV and CDR2 YYDKDF (reference sequence). The CDR3 loop is CATSREAGFSQPQHF. The CDR3, as DNA: TGTGCCACCAGCAGAGAGGCAGGGTTTAGTCAGCCCCAGCATTTT.

The V call is TRBV19, the J call TRBJ2-5, with TRBD2 as a possible D gene (5 bases). The V end was cut by 6 bases, the J end by 1 base, with 15 bases between. The CDR3 contains 15 residues. Germline CDR1 reads LNHDA; CDR2 reads SQIVND (reference sequence). The chain's CDR3 is CASRSLGSGQETQYF. The CDR3 DNA reads as TGTGCCAGTAGGTCCCTTGGGAGCGGCCAAGAGACCCAGTACTTC.

The rearrangement joins TRBV28 to TRBJ2-7; D could derive from TRBD1 or TRBD2 (5 bases each). Trimming cost V 6 bases and J 0 bases, with 15 bases left between them. Germline CDR1 and CDR2: MDHEN and SYDVKM. The CDR3 covers 15 residues. The CDR3 sequence is CASSSLGVSSYEQYF. The CDR3 DNA reads TGTGCCAGCAGCTCGTTGGGGGTCAGCTCCTACGAGCAGTACTTC.

The chain combines TRBV7-9 with TRBJ1-2, with no clear D. This CDR3 spans 19 amino acids. CDR1 is SEHNR, CDR2 FQNEAQ, per germline (reference sequence). Trimming took 4 bases from V and 5 from J, leaving 29 bases between them. The CDR3 loop reads CASSSYSYRRRAPSYGYTF. In nucleotides, the CDR3 is TGTGCCAGCAGCTCTTATTCTTACCGGAGACGGGCGCCTTCTTATGGCTACACCTTC.

J is TRBJ1-4 and V is TRBV20-1, with 7 bases that match TRBD1. Germline V gene sequence: CDR1 DFQATT, CDR2 SNEGSKA (reference sequence). The ends lost 1 base at V and 17 bases at J; junction bases unmatched: 7. This CDR3 contains 11 residues. The CDR3 loop reads CSARAGTVRFF. As DNA, the CDR3 is TGCAGTGCTAGAGCAGGGACAGTTCGTTTTTTT.

CDR3 DNA: TGTGCTAGTGGTTCGTTCGCTCAGCCCCAGCATTTT. Its translation: CASGSFAQPQHF. The rearrangement links TRBV12-5 to TRBJ1-5; D gene unclear. There are 12 residues in the CDR3. Germline CDR1 reads LGHNT; CDR2 reads FRNRAP. Trimming left V 4 bases short and J 6 bases short, with 7 bases between.

This clone was detected only once. The chain has TRBV9 and TRBJ2-3, with D uncertain. Trimming removed 3 bases at V and 4 bases at J, with 9 bases between. This CDR3 spans 13 amino acids. Germline-derived CDR1 and CDR2 are SGDLS and YYNGEE. CDR3 sequence: CASSAWFSDTQYF. The CDR3 nucleotides are TGTGCCAGCAGCGCATGGTTCTCAGATACGCAGTATTTT.

The rearrangement uses TRBV21-1 and TRBJ2-3; TRBD1, the D gene given by the table, was not confirmed from the DNA. TRBV21-1 is designated a pseudogene. CDR3 size: 13 residues. The CDR3 sequence is CASPAGGSDTQYF. In nucleotides, the CDR3 is TGTGCCAGCCCGGCAGGGGGATCAGATACGCAGTATTTT.

This clone came up once. This sequence joins TRBV7-2 and TRBJ2-3, with 16 nucleotides matching TRBD2. Germline CDR1 is SGHTA and CDR2 is FQGNSA. Trimming cost V 5 bases and J 3 bases; bases outside gene matches: 5. The CDR3 has 17 residues. CDR3 amino acids: CASSPGLAGGRTDTQYF. The CDR3 coding sequence is TGTGCCAGCAGCCCGGGACTAGCGGGGGGGCGAACAGATACGCAGTATTTT.